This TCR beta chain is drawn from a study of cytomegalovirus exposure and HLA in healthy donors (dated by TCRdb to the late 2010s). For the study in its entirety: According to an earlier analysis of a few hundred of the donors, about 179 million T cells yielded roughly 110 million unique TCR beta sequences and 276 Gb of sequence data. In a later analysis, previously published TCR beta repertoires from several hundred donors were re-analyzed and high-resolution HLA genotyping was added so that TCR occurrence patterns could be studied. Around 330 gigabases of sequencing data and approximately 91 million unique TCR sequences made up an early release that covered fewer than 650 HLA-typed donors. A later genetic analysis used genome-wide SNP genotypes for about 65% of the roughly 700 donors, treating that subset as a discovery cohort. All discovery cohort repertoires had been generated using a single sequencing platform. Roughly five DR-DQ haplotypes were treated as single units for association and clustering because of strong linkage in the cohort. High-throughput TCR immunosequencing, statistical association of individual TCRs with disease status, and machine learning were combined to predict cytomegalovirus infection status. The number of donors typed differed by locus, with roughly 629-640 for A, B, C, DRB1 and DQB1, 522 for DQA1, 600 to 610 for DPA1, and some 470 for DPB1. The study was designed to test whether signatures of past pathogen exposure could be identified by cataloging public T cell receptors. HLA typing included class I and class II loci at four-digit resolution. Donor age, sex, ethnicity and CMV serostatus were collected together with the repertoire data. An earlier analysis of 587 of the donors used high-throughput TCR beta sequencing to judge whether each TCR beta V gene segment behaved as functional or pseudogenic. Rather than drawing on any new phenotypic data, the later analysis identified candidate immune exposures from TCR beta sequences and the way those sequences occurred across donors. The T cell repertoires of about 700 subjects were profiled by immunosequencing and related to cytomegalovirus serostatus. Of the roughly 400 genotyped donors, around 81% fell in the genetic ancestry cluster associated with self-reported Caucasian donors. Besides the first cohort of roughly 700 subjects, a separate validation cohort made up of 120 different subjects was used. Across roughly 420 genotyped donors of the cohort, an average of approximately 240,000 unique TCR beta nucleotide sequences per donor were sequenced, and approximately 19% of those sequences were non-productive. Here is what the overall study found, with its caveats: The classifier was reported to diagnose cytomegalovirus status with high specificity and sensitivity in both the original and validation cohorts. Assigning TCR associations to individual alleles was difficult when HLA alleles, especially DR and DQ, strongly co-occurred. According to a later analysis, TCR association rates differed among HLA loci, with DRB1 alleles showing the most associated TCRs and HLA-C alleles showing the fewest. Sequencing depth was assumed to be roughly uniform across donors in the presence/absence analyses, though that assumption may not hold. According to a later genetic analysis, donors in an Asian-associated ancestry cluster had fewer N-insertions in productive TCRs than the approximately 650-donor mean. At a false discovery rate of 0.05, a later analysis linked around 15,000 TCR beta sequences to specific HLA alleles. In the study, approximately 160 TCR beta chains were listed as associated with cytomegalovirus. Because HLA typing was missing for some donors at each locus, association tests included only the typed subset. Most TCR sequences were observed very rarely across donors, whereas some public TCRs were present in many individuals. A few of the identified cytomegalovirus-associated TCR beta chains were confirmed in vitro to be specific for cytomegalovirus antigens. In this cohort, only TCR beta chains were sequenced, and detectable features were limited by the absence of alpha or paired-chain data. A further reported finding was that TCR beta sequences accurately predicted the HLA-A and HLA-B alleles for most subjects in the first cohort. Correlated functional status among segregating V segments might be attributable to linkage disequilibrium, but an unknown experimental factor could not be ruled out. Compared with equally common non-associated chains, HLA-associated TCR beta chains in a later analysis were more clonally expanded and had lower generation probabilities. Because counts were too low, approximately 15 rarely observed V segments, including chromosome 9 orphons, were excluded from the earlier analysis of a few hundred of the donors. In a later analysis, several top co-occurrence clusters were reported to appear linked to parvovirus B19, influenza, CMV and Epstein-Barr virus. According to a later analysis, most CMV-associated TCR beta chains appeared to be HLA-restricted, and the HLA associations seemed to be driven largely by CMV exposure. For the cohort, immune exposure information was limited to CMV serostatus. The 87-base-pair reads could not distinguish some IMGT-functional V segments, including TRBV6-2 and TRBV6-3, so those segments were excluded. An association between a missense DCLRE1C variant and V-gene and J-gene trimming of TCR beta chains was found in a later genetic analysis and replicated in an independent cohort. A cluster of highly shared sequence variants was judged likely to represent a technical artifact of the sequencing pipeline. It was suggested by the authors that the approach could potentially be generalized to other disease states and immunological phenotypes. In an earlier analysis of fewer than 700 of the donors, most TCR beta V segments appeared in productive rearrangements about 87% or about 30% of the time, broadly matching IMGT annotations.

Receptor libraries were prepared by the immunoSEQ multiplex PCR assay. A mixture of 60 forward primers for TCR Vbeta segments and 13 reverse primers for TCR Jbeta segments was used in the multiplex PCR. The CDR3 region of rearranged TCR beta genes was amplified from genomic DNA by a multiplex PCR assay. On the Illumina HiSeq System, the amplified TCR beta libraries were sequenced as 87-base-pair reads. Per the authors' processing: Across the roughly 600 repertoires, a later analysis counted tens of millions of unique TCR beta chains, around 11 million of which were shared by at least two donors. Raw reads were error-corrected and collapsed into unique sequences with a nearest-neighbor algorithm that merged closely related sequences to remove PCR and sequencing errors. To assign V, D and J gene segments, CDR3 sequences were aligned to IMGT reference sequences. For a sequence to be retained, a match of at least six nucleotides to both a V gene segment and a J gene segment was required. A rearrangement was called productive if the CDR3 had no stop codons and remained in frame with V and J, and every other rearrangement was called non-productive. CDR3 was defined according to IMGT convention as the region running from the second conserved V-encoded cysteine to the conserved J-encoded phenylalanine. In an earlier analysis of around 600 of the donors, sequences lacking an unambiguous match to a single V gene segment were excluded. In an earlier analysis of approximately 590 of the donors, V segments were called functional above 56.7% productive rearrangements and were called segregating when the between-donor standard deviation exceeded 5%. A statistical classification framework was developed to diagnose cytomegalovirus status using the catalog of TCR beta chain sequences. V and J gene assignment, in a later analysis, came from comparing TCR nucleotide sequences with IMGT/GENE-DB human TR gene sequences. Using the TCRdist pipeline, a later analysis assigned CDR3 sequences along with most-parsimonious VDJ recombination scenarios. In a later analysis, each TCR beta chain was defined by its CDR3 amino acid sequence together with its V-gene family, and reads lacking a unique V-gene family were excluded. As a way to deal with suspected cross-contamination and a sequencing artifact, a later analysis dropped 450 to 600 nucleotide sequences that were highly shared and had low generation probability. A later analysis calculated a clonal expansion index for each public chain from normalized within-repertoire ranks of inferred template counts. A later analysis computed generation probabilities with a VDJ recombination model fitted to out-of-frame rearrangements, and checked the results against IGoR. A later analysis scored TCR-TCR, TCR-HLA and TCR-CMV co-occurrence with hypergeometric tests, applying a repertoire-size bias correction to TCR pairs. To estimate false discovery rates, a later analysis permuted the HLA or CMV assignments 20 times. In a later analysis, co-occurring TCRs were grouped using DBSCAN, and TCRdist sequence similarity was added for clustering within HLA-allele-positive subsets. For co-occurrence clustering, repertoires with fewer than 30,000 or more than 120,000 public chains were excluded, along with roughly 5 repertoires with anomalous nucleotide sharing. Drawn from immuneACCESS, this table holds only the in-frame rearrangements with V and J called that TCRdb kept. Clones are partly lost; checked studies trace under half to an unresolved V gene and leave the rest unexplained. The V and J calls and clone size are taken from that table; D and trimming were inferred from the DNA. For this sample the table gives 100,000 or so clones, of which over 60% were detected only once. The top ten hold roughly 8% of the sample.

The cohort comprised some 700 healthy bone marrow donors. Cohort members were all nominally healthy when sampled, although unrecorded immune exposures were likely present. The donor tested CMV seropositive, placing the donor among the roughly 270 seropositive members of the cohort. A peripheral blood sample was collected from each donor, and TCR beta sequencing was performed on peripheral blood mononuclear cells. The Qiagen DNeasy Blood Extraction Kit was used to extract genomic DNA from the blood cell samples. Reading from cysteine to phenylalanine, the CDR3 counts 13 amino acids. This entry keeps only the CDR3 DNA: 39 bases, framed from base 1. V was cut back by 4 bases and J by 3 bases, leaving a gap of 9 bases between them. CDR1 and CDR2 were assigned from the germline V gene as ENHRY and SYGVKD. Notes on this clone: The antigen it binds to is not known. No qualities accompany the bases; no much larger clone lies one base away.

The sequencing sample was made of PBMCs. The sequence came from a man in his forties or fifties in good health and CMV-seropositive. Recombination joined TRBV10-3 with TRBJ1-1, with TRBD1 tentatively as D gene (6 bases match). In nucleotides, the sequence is TGTGCCATCAGTGCACAGGGTTACACTGAAGCTTTCTTT. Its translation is CAISAQGYTEAFF.